This paragraph reports one TCR beta chain. As yet, its antigen is unknown. The data were obtained in a study of cytomegalovirus exposure and HLA in healthy donors. Background on the study: Later, an analysis reported that the 95 to 150 validation repertoires had used the same platform as the roughly 720 first-cohort repertoires. Regarding the study as a whole: Three of the chains that were CMV-associated were confirmed in vitro to be specific for CMV antigens. Investigators reported more than 150 TCR beta chains as tied to cytomegalovirus.

Some clones are missing from TCRdb's copy, which holds only in-frame ones; the method was immunoSEQ multiplex PCR. This table holds roughly 150,000 clones, almost 85% found once. V shed 0 bases, J shed 8 bases, and the junction held 20 bases outside the gene matches. Germline V gene sequence: CDR1 MGHRA, CDR2 YSYEKL. The CDR3 loop spans 20 amino acids. Sequenced: PBMCs. The sequence came from a man younger than 45 in good health and CMV-seropositive. V and J are TRBV4-1 and TRBJ2-1, with 9 bases identical to TRBD2. The CDR3 DNA reads TGCGCCAGCAGCCAAGAATCCACAGGGGCGATAGCGGGAGTAATCGATGAGCAGTTCTTC. Its protein is CASSQESTGAIAGVIDEQFF.